The sequence of this T cell receptor (beta chain) was determined in a study of shared clonotypes between healthy human individuals. Libraries were prepared by immunoSEQ multiplex PCR; TCRdb keeps only in-frame clonotypes and omits some of them. The sample comprises over 1.5 million clones, 95% to 99% of which are singletons, and roughly 0.4% rests with the top ten. V dropped 5 bases and J dropped 3; count of bases not matched to a gene: 2. The CDR3 is made up of 13 amino acids. CDR1 and CDR2 (germline): MDHEN, SYDVKM. J is TRBJ2-7 and V is TRBV28; 9 bases are a match to TRBD1. Sequencing was done on a sample of naive CD4+ T cells sorted from blood. Subset of the sample: CD45RA+ positively selected. The sequence was obtained from a man aged 30 to 45 in good health. CDR3 in DNA: TGTGCCAGCAGTGAGGGACAGGGCTACGAGCAGTACTTC. This gives the protein CASSEGQGYEQYF.